The 28 T cell receptor beta chains reported below all come from one sample, sequenced in a study of tumor-infiltrating lymphocytes in primary liver carcinoma. Using a constant-region primer together with ProtoScript II reverse transcriptase, TCR beta cDNA was made from approximately 0.55 ug of total RNA. Construction of TCR beta libraries relied on three successive nested multiplex PCR rounds employing slightly modified ARM-PCR. The opening two PCR rounds, 10 cycles each, paired TRBV1-TRBV30 forward primers with a C-beta reverse primer. From the multiplex PCR reads, TCRdb called clonotypes with MiXCR, one entry per CDR3 protein. The data show 310,000 or so distinct CDR3 sequences, with roughly three fifths seen just once and approximately 17% held by the top ten. Alongside blood RNA obtained from unsorted whole blood, germline DNA was also extracted. Sequenced input: peripheral blood. Source of these receptors: a young woman with primary liver carcinoma and hepatitis B virus infection.

The chain uses TRBV5-4 and TRBJ1-2; 7 bases are a match to TRBD1. This CDR3 spans 14 amino acids. CDR1 is SGHNT and CDR2 is YYREEE in the germline V gene (reference sequence). With V trimmed by 3 bases and J by 4 bases, 6 bases remained unmatched. The CDR3 sequence is CASSSSNRGYGYTF. The CDR3 DNA is TGTGCCAGCAGCTCAAGCAACAGGGGCTATGGCTACACCTTC.

The rearrangement joins TRBV6-1 to TRBJ1-3; D is unresolved. The CDR3 extends over 14 amino acids. V lost 8 bases to trimming and J lost 0 bases, with 11 bases between them. Germline values: CDR1 MNHNS, CDR2 SASEGT. CDR3 region: CASEFSGSGNTIYF. The CDR3 bases are TGTGCCAGCGAGTTTTCAGGCTCTGGAAACACCATATATTTT.

On this clonotype: The junction shows a germline mismatch at one end, possibly a read error. The V call is TRBV6-6, the J call TRBJ2-3; 7 bases line up with TRBD2. CDR3 length: 15 residues. CDR1 MNHNY and CDR2 SVGAGI come from the germline V gene (reference sequence). The CDR3 sequence is CTSSYRGTNTDTQYF. In DNA form, the CDR3 reads TGTACCAGCAGTTACCGCGGGACTAACACAGATACGCAGTATTTT.

This clonotype was picked up a small number of times. A much larger clone is a single base away; this may be a read error. The V gene is TRBV11-1, the J gene TRBJ1-1; the D gene is possibly TRBD1 (5 bases). The CDR3 is 13 amino acids. Looked up from germline, CDR1 is SGHAT and CDR2 is FQDESV (reference sequence). The V end was cut by 5 bases, the J end by 7 bases, with 14 bases between. The CDR3, as DNA: TGTGCCAGCAGCCTCGGGGACGAAATTGAAGCTTTCTTT. Protein product: CASSLGDEIEAFF.

This clonotype was counted many times. The V gene is TRBV4-2, the J gene TRBJ2-7, with TRBD2 matching over 8 bases. With 0 bases clipped from V and 0 bases from J, the junction kept 7 bases outside the gene matches. The CDR3 runs 17 residues. CDR1 is LGHNA, CDR2 YNFKEQ, per germline. CDR3 sequence reads: CASSQDRGGALSYEQYF. The CDR3 region has the DNA TGTGCCAGCAGCCAAGATCGGGGGGGAGCCCTCTCCTACGAGCAGTACTTC.

About this clonotype: A much more abundant neighbour one base away suggests this may be a read error. The gene calls are TRBV4-1 and TRBJ2-5; D is perhaps TRBD2 (5 bases). The V gene's germline CDR1 is MGHRA and CDR2 YSYEKL. The CDR3 spans 15 residues. CDR3 nucleotide sequence: TGCGCCAGGAGCCAAGACTCGGGGTACCAAGAGACCCAGTACTTC. Amino acid sequence: CARSQDSGYQETQYF.

This clonotype has more than one count but fewer than ten. One end of the junction is discordant with germline, which a read error may explain. The genes are TRBV11-2 and TRBJ2-3; no definite D call. The V gene's germline CDR1 is SGHAT and CDR2 FQNNGV. The CDR3 totals 13 residues. This chain's CDR3 is CASRFGASDTQYF. CDR3 nucleotide sequence: TGTGCCAGCAGATTCGGAGCCTCGGATACACAGTATTTT.

The chain carries TRBV29-1 and TRBJ2-5; tentatively, D is TRBD1 (5 bases). With 4 bases removed from V and 4 bases from J, the gap between germline ends came to 10 bases. This CDR3 region has 12 residues. CDR1 is SQVTM, CDR2 ANQGSEA, per germline. CDR3 residues: CSVGTRGETQYF. Written as DNA, the CDR3 is TGCAGCGTTGGGACAAGGGGAGAGACCCAGTACTTC.

The gene calls are TRBV10-2 and TRBJ1-6, with TRBD1 matching over 10 bases. This CDR3 comprises 14 residues. The V gene's germline CDR1 is WSHSY and CDR2 SAAADI. J gave up 10 bases and V 9 bases, and 9 bases lay outside the gene matches. The CDR3: CARSRQGAGSPLHF. The CDR3 DNA reads as TGCGCCAGAAGTAGACAGGGGGCAGGCTCACCCCTCCACTTT.

The table lists this clonotype with a count of one. Likely a read error: the CDR3 ends without its conserved phenylalanine or tryptophan. The chain joins TRBV7-9 to TRBJ1-4; D is possibly TRBD1 (6 bases). Germline V gene lookup returns CDR1 SEHNR and CDR2 FQNEAQ (reference sequence). The CDR3 extends over 17 amino acids. V shed 1 base and J shed 0 bases, with 12 bases lying between them. As DNA, the CDR3 is TGTGCCAGCAGCTTAGTAGCCGGGGGCTCAACTAATGAAAAACTGTTTTAT. Residues: CASSLVAGGSTNEKLFY.

A remark on this clonotype: One junction end does not reproduce the germline sequence, and a read error may be involved. The chain combines TRBV11-2 with TRBJ2-1; no definite D call. CDR1 and CDR2 (germline): SGHAT, FQNNGV. This CDR3 has 11 amino acids. The CDR3 region has the DNA TGTGCCGGCAGCTCAGGACGGGCTCTTTTCTTC. Protein: CAGSSGRALFF.

This clonotype was counted a few times. This chain joins TRBV10-3 and TRBJ2-1, with D unresolved. Germline V gives CDR1 ENHRY, CDR2 SYGVKD. Between the trimmed V and J ends, which lost 6 bases and 3 bases, there was a span of 6 bases. The CDR3 is 12 amino acids. The CDR3 sequence is CAIRGGYNEQFF. Written as DNA, the CDR3 is TGTGCCATCAGGGGCGGCTACAATGAGCAGTTCTTC.

This clonotype appeared many times. The rearrangement joins TRBV6-2 or TRBV6-3 to TRBJ1-1; no clear D gene. The CDR3 length is 15 residues. CDR1 is MNHEY, CDR2 SVGEGT, per germline. The V end was cut by 6 bases, the J end by 5 bases, with 19 bases between. CDR3 sequence: CASRPLTSLRTEAFF. CDR3 coding DNA: TGTGCCAGCAGACCCCTGACGAGTCTTAGGACTGAAGCTTTCTTT.

This clonotype was observed a few times. A clone one base away is much larger, so this may be a read error. The chain joins TRBV11-2 to TRBJ2-1; D uncertain. The CDR3 length is 11 residues. V lost 7 bases and J lost 5, with 6 bases in between. Per the germline V gene, CDR1 is SGHAT and CDR2 is FQNNGV. As DNA, the CDR3 is TGTGCCAGCAACCATCACAATGAGCAGTTCTTC. This gives the protein CASNHHNEQFF.

This clonotype was counted a few times. The rearrangement joins TRBV12-3 or TRBV12-4 to TRBJ2-7; possibly TRBD2 for D (7 bases). Trimming pared 3 bases from V and 7 bases from J, leaving 16 bases between. The CDR3 has 14 residues. The DNA of the CDR3 is TGTGCCAGCAGTTTGGGGGGGGCCTACGAAGAGCAGTACTTC. Translation gives CASSLGGAYEEQYF.

This clonotype was seen a few times. This chain uses TRBV29-1 with TRBJ1-1, with a weak D call TRBD1 (5 bases). Germline-derived CDR1 and CDR2 are SQVTM and ANQGSEA. The CDR3 sequence is 12 residues long. As DNA, the CDR3 is TGCATCGTCGAGTCAGGGAGCACTGAAGCTTTCTTT. As protein: CIVESGSTEAFF.

The chain has TRBV28 and TRBJ2-2; 7 nucleotides match TRBD2. The CDR3 totals 15 residues. Trimming cost V 3 bases and J 5 bases; bases outside gene matches: 6. Germline CDR1 MDHEN, CDR2 SYDVKM. For the CDR3, the DNA is TGTGCCAGCAGTTTTCGCGGGAGAAGAACCGGGGAGCTGTTTTTT. Protein: CASSFRGRRTGELFF.

In regard to this clonotype: An end of the junction differs from the germline gene, which may be a read error. The DNA for the CDR3 is TGTACCAGCAGAGACAGGGGAAGTGAAAACACCATATATTTT. This codes for CTSRDRGSENTIYF. The chain combines TRBV6-6 with TRBJ1-3; TRBD1 matches 8 bases. CDR3 size: 14 residues. In germline, CDR1 is MNHNY, CDR2 SVGAGI (reference sequence).

About this clonotype itself: A much more abundant neighbour one base away suggests this may be a read error. The CDR3 does not end in the conserved phenylalanine or tryptophan, so this is likely a read error. The chain uses TRBV12-3 or TRBV12-4 and TRBJ2-2; TRBD1 matches at 7 bases. This CDR3 comprises 15 residues. Unmatched junction bases numbered 3, after V lost 5 bases and J lost 0 bases. In DNA form, the CDR3 reads TGTGCCAGCAGTGCCGACAGGGCGAACACCGGGGAGCTGTTTCTT. Encoded protein: CASSADRANTGELFL.

This clonotype was detected a few times. This chain connects TRBV7-3 to TRBJ1-1; 7 bases align to TRBD1. The germline CDR1 and CDR2 sequences are SGHTA and FQGTGA. The CDR3 is 13 residues long. V shed 3 bases and J 6 bases; nucleotides not matched to a gene: 4. CDR3 in DNA: TGTGCCAGCAGCTTGACAGGGCTGGCTGAAGCTTTCTTT. Protein: CASSLTGLAEAFF.

To note about this clonotype: At one end the junction does not follow the germline gene, possibly because of a read error. The chain joins TRBV12-3 or TRBV12-4 to TRBJ1-1; perhaps TRBD1 as D (6 bases). The CDR3 spans 15 residues. CDR3 in amino acids: CANSEYRDLNTEAFF. The CDR3 DNA follows: TGTGCCAACAGTGAATACAGGGATTTGAACACTGAAGCTTTCTTT.

This clonotype occurred many times. This chain joins TRBV29-1 and TRBJ2-1, with unresolved D. Germline V gene sequence: CDR1 SQVTM, CDR2 ANQGSEA. CDR3 size: 12 residues. The V end was cut by 6 bases, the J end by 3 bases, with 9 bases between. CDR3 sequence: CSVVLDYNEQFF. DNA for the CDR3: TGCAGCGTCGTTCTCGACTACAATGAGCAGTTCTTC.

Remarks on this clonotype: The CDR3 ends on some other residue instead of the conserved phenylalanine or tryptophan, so this is likely a read error. The DNA for the CDR3 is TGTGCCAGCAGTTTACCCCAGGGGAAAAACATTCAGTACCTC. It translates to CASSLPQGKNIQYL. The genes are TRBV12-3 or TRBV12-4 and TRBJ2-4; D possibly corresponds to TRBD1 (6 bases). Deletions cut 2 bases from V and 4 bases from J, with 9 bases between. This CDR3 comprises 14 residues.

This clonotype was seen ten or more times. Written as DNA, the CDR3 is TGCGCCAGCAGCCCCTCGCCTGGGACTGAAGCTTTCTTT. It is translated as CASSPSPGTEAFF. The rearrangement links TRBV4-3 to TRBJ1-1; no definite D call. The CDR3 is 13 amino acids. The germline V gene has CDR1 LGHNA and CDR2 YSLEER. V shed 4 bases and J shed 5 bases, with 11 bases lying between them.

This chain joins TRBV6-5 and TRBJ2-1, with TRBD2 matching over 8 bases. Germline CDR1 and CDR2: MNHEY and SVGAGI. The CDR3 totals 15 residues. The junction had 9 bases not matched to a gene; V was cut back by 6 bases and J by 5 bases. This chain's CDR3 is CASSFLREVHNEQFF. CDR3 nucleotides: TGTGCCAGCAGCTTTTTGCGGGAGGTCCACAATGAGCAGTTCTTC.

Points on this clonotype: A much larger clone differs from this one at a single base, so this may be a read error. The rearrangement links TRBV29-1 to TRBJ2-1; tentatively, D is TRBD1 (6 bases). Trimming took off 5 bases at V and 2 bases at J, with 16 bases between the two ends. The germline V gene has CDR1 SQVTM and CDR2 ANQGSEA. The CDR3 totals 15 residues. The CDR3 spells CSVSTGSSPYNEQFF. For the CDR3, the DNA is TGCAGCGTTAGCACAGGGAGTAGCCCCTACAATGAGCAGTTCTTC.

The J gene is TRBJ1-5, the V gene TRBV28; D possibly corresponds to TRBD1 (5 bases). The CDR3 has 13 amino acids. Germline assignment: CDR1 MDHEN and CDR2 SYDVKM. V was pared by 9 bases and J by 7 bases, with 16 bases between. The CDR3 DNA reads TGTGCCAGTCTCCCAGGGAGACGCCAGCCCCAGCATTTT. It is translated as CASLPGRRQPQHF.

This clonotype came up many times. This sequence joins TRBV4-2 and TRBJ2-1; 10 nucleotides agree with TRBD2. CDR3 length equals 16 residues. The germline V gene encodes CDR1 LGHNA and CDR2 YNFKEQ. Trimming removed 4 bases from V and 9 bases from J; junction bases left unmatched: 12. This chain's CDR3 is CASSPEPLAGEGEQFF. CDR3 sequence (DNA): TGTGCCAGCAGCCCAGAACCTCTAGCGGGAGAGGGTGAGCAGTTCTTC.